This TCR beta chain was sequenced for a study of blood T cell repertoires in COVID-19. Study information: The study drew acute and convalescent COVID-19 samples from the United States, Italy and Spain. Sample material is recorded as cDNA or gDNA derived from T cells, B-cell-depleted T cells, or PBMCs.

In the original analysis: Nucleated cell counts were estimated from reference gene primer amplification. The repertoire was sequenced with immunoSEQ multiplex PCR; TCRdb's copy has only in-frame clones and lacks some. That table furnishes V, J and clone size, whereas the DNA furnished D and trimming. The table shows 150,000 to 200,000 clones, with nearly 90% occurring only once. V dropped 3 bases and J dropped 3 bases, with 6 bases sitting between them. The germline gives CDR1 MNHNS, CDR2 SASEGT. The CDR3 contains 13 residues. This clonotype originated in a man between 60 and 70 years old with active or convalescent COVID-19. The sequenced material came from peripheral blood. The gene calls are TRBV6-1 and TRBJ1-5; D may be TRBD1 (5 bases). The CDR3 protein is CASSDRDNQPQHF. The CDR3 DNA follows: TGTGCCAGCAGTGACAGGGACAATCAGCCCCAGCATTTT.